This TCR beta chain was found in a study of blood T cell repertoires in COVID-19. About the research overall: There were acute and convalescent COVID-19 samples, and they came from the United States, Italy and Spain.

Clones were sequenced by immunoSEQ multiplex PCR, and TCRdb holds only the in-frame ones, with some missing. Of more than 200,000 clones in the sample, over 75% are singletons; the top ten hold 4.5% to 7.5%. This clone was counted a single time. V was clipped by 0 bases and J by 4 bases, with 6 bases between them. Germline V lookup: CDR1 MNHEY, CDR2 SVGAGI. The CDR3 is 14 amino acids. The receptor was derived from a man older than 75 with acute or convalescent COVID-19. The sequenced sample consisted of peripheral blood. The chain has TRBV6-5 and TRBJ2-2, with D unresolved. Here the CDR3 reads CASSYSYTTGELFF. The CDR3 DNA reads as TGTGCCAGCAGTTACTCGTACACCACCGGGGAGCTGTTTTTT.